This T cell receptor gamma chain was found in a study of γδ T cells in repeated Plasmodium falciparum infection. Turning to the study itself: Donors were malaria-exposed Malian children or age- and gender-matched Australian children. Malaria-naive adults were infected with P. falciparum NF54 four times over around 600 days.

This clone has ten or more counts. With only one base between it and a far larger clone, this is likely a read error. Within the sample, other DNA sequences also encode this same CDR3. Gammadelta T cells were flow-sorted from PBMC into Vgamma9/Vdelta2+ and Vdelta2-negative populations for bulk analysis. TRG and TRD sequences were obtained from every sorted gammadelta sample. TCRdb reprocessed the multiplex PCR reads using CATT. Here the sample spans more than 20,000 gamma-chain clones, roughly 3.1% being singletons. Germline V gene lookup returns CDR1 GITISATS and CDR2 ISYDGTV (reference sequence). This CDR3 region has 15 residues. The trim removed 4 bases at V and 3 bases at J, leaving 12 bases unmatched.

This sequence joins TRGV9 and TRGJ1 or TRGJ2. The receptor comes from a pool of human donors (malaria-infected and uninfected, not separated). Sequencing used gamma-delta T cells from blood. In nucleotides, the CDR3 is TGTGCCTTGTGGGAAGTCCTACTGCCTTATTATAAGAAACTCTTT. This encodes CALWEVLLPYYKKLF.